This T cell receptor (beta chain) derives from a study of T cells in Graves' hyperthyroidism and ophthalmopathy (dated by TCRdb to 2018 to 2020). Regarding the study in general: Peripheral blood samples were taken at initial diagnosis, before any treatment was given. TCR V-J signatures able to tell the groups apart were searched for in a discovery cohort of more than 90 patients, of whom more than 40 had Graves' ophthalmopathy and about 60 had stable Graves' hyperthyroidism. An independent validation cohort of under 20 hyperthyroidism patients and 17 patients who later progressed to ophthalmopathy tested prospective prediction of ophthalmopathy. The roughly 90 discovery patients were divided at random into training and test sets in a 7:3 ratio. The study also compared thyroid tissue and blood T-cell repertoires from about six Graves' hyperthyroidism patients. After sampling, hyperthyroidism patients received methimazole starting at 30 mg daily, and ophthalmopathy patients received high-dose intravenous methylprednisolone. TCR Vbeta CDR3 sequencing of 130 to 150 peripheral blood samples (43 ophthalmopathy, 75 hyperthyroidism and some 17 progressor patients) is reported in the paper. Study-wide findings and limitations: In validation, the model predicted progression to ophthalmopathy a median of roughly 6.1 months before onset, with roughly 71% sensitivity and about 75% specificity. A 13 V-J signature model separated ophthalmopathy from stable hyperthyroidism, with just over 85% sensitivity and roughly 81% specificity in cross-validation and 80%/75% in testing. Most expanded thyroid clonotypes (frequency above 0.001) were also detected in blood, a finding suggesting that blood repertoires may reflect thyroid immune responses. Sample size was not statistically predetermined, and investigators were not blinded to group allocation.

TCR beta CDR3 regions were amplified from RNA transcripts. A first-round RT-PCR of the TCR CDR3 used the HTBI primer set with the Qiagen OneStep RT-PCR kit. The libraries were constructed in a second round of multiplex PCR and then size-selected and purified. Sequencing of the libraries was done on an Illumina HiSeq2000 using paired-end 100 bp reads. Turning to the authors' computational methods: SOAPnuke was used to process the raw data, throwing out any read that contained adapters or uncalled bases, had a mean Phred below 15, or lacked an exact constant-primer or identifier match. COPE v1.2.5 was used to merge the high-quality paired reads, and each unique nucleotide sequence was defined as a clonotype. MiTCR v1.1 was used to align clonotypes to the IMGT TRBV, TRBD and TRBJ reference segments. The analysis included only V-J combinations with a frequency above 0.0001, which together covered 99.2% of the repertoires. A TCS score was defined as the ratio between F50 (clonal expansion) and ExV (chaos), using BLOSUM62-based TCRdist between CDR3 peptides within each V-J. Welch's t-statistics and random forest reduced around 510 V-J features to 13, which were used in a naive Bayes classifier (R e1071). TCRdb reran the public reads through fastp at Q25 and MiXCR, keeping productive beta chains. Duplicate CDR3 protein sequences are folded into a single record with the most common DNA and genes. What appears here as the V and J calls and clone size reflects TCRdb's work, not the paper's. A total of about 350,000 distinct CDR3 sequences appear in this sample, approximately 15% of them only once. Together, the top ten hold about 22% of the sample.

Remarks on this clonotype: Its antigen is still unknown. Base qualities are missing; no much larger clone stands one base away.

Based on the germline V gene, the CDR1 and CDR2 sequences are ENHRY and SYGVKD. The CDR3 runs 15 residues from the cysteine to the phenylalanine. CDR3 DNA is the only sequence kept; it has 45 bases, read in frame from the first base. V loses 6 bases at its end and J loses 4 bases; junction bases beyond the gene matches: 11. Graves' hyperthyroidism was defined as stable when no progression to ophthalmopathy occurred over 18 months of follow-up. Hyperthyroidism patients were newly diagnosed, had a disease duration of under 2 months, and were aged 18 to 65 years. Patients with uncontrolled infections, other autoimmune diseases, pregnancy or lactation were excluded. Diagnoses were based on clinical symptoms, serum thyroxine and TRAb, thyroid ultrasound and orbital computed tomography. PBMCs were separated from under 12 ml of fresh peripheral blood using Ficoll-Paque density gradient centrifugation. Total RNA was extracted with Trizol reagent, and quality was checked on an Agilent 2100 Bioanalyzer.

The chain is made from TRBV10-3 and TRBJ2-5; TRBD2 agrees with 7 junctional bases. The receptor was isolated from a woman in her thirties with Graves' hyperthyroidism. Sequences were obtained from blood. Here is the DNA: TGTGCCATCAGGCCCGGGGGAGGGCGGGGAGAGACCCAGTACTTC. This codes for CAIRPGGGRGETQYF.